Below, 7 T cell receptor beta chains from the same sample are listed, as sequenced in a study of T-cell reconstitution after alpha-beta-depleted transplantation in children. Unique molecular identifiers were incorporated during preparation of the TCRbeta library. TCRdb processed the PCR reads anew with MiXCR; each CDR3 protein has one entry. The sample has 800,000 to 1,000,000 distinct CDR3 sequences, around 30% seen once. The source was PBMCs, mostly from graft donor cells, collected 360 days after TCRalphabeta/CD19-depleted stem cell transplant. These receptors were taken from a boy younger than two who had a stem cell transplant for SCID, so the T cells may come from the graft donor.

This clonotype was detected only a few times. This sequence joins TRBV6-5 and TRBJ2-7; 7 nucleotides align to TRBD1. Germline loops: CDR1 MNHEY, CDR2 SVGAGI. Trimming at V came to 10 bases and at J to 4 bases, leaving 13 bases not matched to a gene. The CDR3 runs 14 residues. In DNA, the CDR3 is TGTGCCACCACCATTCGACAGGGTGCTTACGAGCAGTACTTC. Its translation is CATTIRQGAYEQYF.

Only a few counts were recorded for this clonotype. The rearrangement uses TRBV7-2 and TRBJ1-2, with D tentatively TRBD1 (6 bases). The CDR3 has 17 amino acids. The V and J ends lost 4 bases and 2 bases respectively, with 20 bases between them. Germline CDR1 and CDR2: SGHTA and FQGNSA. The CDR3 nucleotides are TGTGCCAGCAGCTCTTTTTGGGACACCCGTTCAAACTATGGCTACACCTTC. Protein sequence: CASSSFWDTRSNYGYTF.

This clonotype was found once. The chain carries TRBV7-9 and TRBJ2-3; D is unresolved. V lost 1 base, J lost 8 bases, and 16 bases lay in between. CDR1 is SEHNR, CDR2 FQNEAQ, per germline (reference sequence). The CDR3 has 15 amino acids. DNA of the CDR3: TGTGCCAGCAGCTTAGTCCCCTCCTCACCCGGTACGCAGTATTTT. Amino acids: CASSLVPSSPGTQYF.

The chain couples TRBV5-1 to TRBJ2-1; D is perhaps TRBD1 (5 bases). Germline lookup yields CDR1 SGHRS and CDR2 YFSETQ. The CDR3 has 14 residues. Between the trimmed V and J ends, which lost 1 base and 8 bases, there was a span of 13 bases. The CDR3 nucleotides read TGCGCCAGCAGCTTGATTCCAGGGAAGGATGAGCAGTTCTTC. Translated, it gives CASSLIPGKDEQFF.

The CDR3 DNA follows: TGTGCCAGCAGGGAGTCCTGGAATGGGAATGAGCAGTTCTTC. This sequence encodes CASRESWNGNEQFF. V and J are TRBV6-1 and TRBJ2-1; no firm D call. The germline V and J ends were trimmed by 6 bases and 7 bases, with 16 bases remaining between them. CDR3 length: 14 amino acids. The germline V gene has CDR1 MNHNS and CDR2 SASEGT.

The genes are TRBV4-1 and TRBJ2-3; 11 bases line up with TRBD2. The V and J ends lost 3 bases and 3 bases, in that order; junction bases with no gene match: 5. The germline gives CDR1 MGHRA, CDR2 YSYEKL. CDR3 length equals 16 residues. CDR3 region: CASSHFSGGATDTQYF. CDR3 nucleotide sequence: TGCGCCAGCAGCCATTTTAGCGGGGGGGCGACAGATACGCAGTATTTT.

This clonotype occurred a few times. This chain uses TRBV4-1 with TRBJ2-1, with 9 nucleotides matching TRBD2. The trim removed 1 base at V and 3 bases at J, leaving 10 bases unmatched. The CDR3 has 18 residues. CDR1 is MGHRA, CDR2 YSYEKL, per germline. The chain's CDR3 is CASSQVWVAGAIYNEQFF. The CDR3 DNA is TGCGCCAGCAGCCAAGTGTGGGTAGCGGGGGCCATCTACAATGAGCAGTTCTTC.